This record covers a single TCR beta chain. Its antigen is not identified. Breast cancer patients provided tissue from their axillary draining lymph nodes. The V gene's germline CDR1 is MNHEY and CDR2 SMNVEV (reference sequence). The V segment lost 7 bases and the J segment 7 bases; nucleotides outside the gene matches: 15. This CDR3 comprises 18 residues. The data derive from a study of breast tumors, draining lymph nodes, adjacent tissues. Study outcomes and limitations: Compared with lymph nodes, tumors were less diverse; compared with nontumor tissue, more. Data only fit, rather than demonstrated, lymph node origin of most tumor T cells. Compared with basal-like, luminal-like tumors shared significantly more repertoire with nontumor tissue.

MiXCR, applied by TCRdb to the multiplex PCR reads, yields one record per CDR3 protein. The sample records about 130,000 distinct CDR3 sequences, about 22% being singletons. The V gene is TRBV27, the J gene TRBJ2-1; 14 nucleotides line up with TRBD2. Sequencing was performed on axillary lymph node tissue. The clonotype comes from a female donor with breast cancer. Some clones in this sample may be carry-over from other donors' samples. The CDR3 sequence is CASTPPRTSGGTRNEQFF. CDR3 nucleotides: TGTGCCAGCACCCCCCCCCGGACTAGCGGGGGGACGAGGAATGAGCAGTTCTTC.